Shown below are 18 T cell receptor beta chains from a single sample sequenced in a study of radiation and T cells in renal cell carcinoma (dated by TCRdb to about 2020). The meaning of the sample's time point label: blood 4 weeks post-SBRT, at nephrectomy. The sample's treatment or condition, from its label and the paper: 15 Gy SBRT to primary tumor, nephrectomy 4 weeks later. The library was made by the immunoSEQ multiplex PCR assay. The source is immuneACCESS, and TCRdb retained only in-frame sequences with V and J called. Part of the clones is not carried over; for the studies checked, unresolved V genes explain less than half of this, and the remainder is unexplained. Across this sample there are tens of thousands of clones, with 81% seen only once. The leading ten clones occupy about 33% of the sample. The sample was blood, taken from a patient whose treatment included radiotherapy and nephrectomy. These receptor sequences come from a man aged 60 to 69 with renal cell carcinoma.

The chain combines TRBV18 with TRBJ2-3; no clear D gene. The CDR3 covers 14 residues. Germline V gene sequence: CDR1 KGHSH, CDR2 LQKENI. Trimming removed 0 bases from V and 1 base from J, with 5 bases in between. The chain's CDR3 is CASSPPWGTDTQYF. In nucleotides, the CDR3 is TGTGCCAGCTCACCACCGTGGGGCACAGATACGCAGTATTTT.

J is TRBJ2-1 and V is TRBV7-8, with 9 positions matching TRBD1. Per germline, CDR1 SGHVS and CDR2 FQNEAQ. J gave up 2 bases and V 0 bases, and 2 bases lay outside the gene matches. This CDR3 has 16 amino acids. The DNA for the CDR3 is TGTGCCAGCAGCTTAGCGGGACAGGGCACCTACAATGAGCAGTTCTTC. It translates to CASSLAGQGTYNEQFF.

This chain uses TRBV19 with TRBJ1-2, with D tentatively TRBD1 (5 bases). Trimming pared 5 bases from V and 3 bases from J, leaving 16 bases between. The CDR3 extends over 15 amino acids. Germline V gene sequence: CDR1 LNHDA, CDR2 SQIVND (reference sequence). The CDR3 loop is CASSHPGGSDYGYTF. In DNA, the CDR3 is TGTGCCAGTAGTCACCCGGGGGGAAGCGACTATGGCTACACCTTC.

This chain connects TRBV10-1 to TRBJ2-1, with 9 bases lining up with TRBD1. Trimming at V came to 3 bases and at J to 8 bases, leaving 11 bases not matched to a gene. CDR3 size: 16 residues. Germline lookup yields CDR1 WNHNN and CDR2 SYGVQD (reference sequence). The chain's CDR3 is CASSEDAAGTGYEQFF. CDR3 bases: TGCGCCAGCAGTGAAGATGCCGCCGGGACAGGGTATGAGCAGTTCTTC.

The chain uses TRBV2 and TRBJ2-2, with 8 bases that match TRBD2. CDR3 size: 18 residues. Per the germline V gene, CDR1 is SNHLY and CDR2 is FYNNEI. V dropped 4 bases and J dropped 1; count of bases not matched to a gene: 11. The CDR3 here is CASSVRSIAGQNTGELFF. CDR3 bases: TGTGCCAGCAGTGTTCGGAGTATAGCGGGACAGAACACCGGGGAGCTGTTTTTT.

The V call is TRBV10-1, the J call TRBJ2-7; 11 bases match TRBD2. This CDR3 has 15 amino acids. V trimming: 4 bases; J trimming: 2 bases; junction bases outside the gene matches: 4. Germline-derived CDR1 and CDR2 are WNHNN and SYGVQD (reference sequence). The DNA of the CDR3 is TGCGCCAGCAGTGGGACTAGCGGGCTTCCCTACGAGCAGTACTTC. Amino acids: CASSGTSGLPYEQYF.

In this sample, this clone turned up once. This sequence joins TRBV6-1 and TRBJ2-3; D is uncertain. This CDR3 has 13 amino acids. The V gene lost 8 bases and the J gene lost 0 bases, with 9 bases spanning the gap. Germline V lookup: CDR1 MNHNS, CDR2 SASEGT. CDR3 in amino acids: CASAPTSTDTQYF. CDR3 DNA: TGTGCCAGCGCTCCTACGAGCACAGATACGCAGTATTTT.

This rearrangement joins TRBV18 to TRBJ1-1, with D possibly matching TRBD1 (5 bases). CDR3 length: 14 residues. Germline CDR1 KGHSH, CDR2 LQKENI. V was pared by 5 bases and J by 3 bases, with 13 bases between. The CDR3 loop is CASSARRGDTEAFF. CDR3 DNA: TGTGCCAGCTCAGCTCGGAGAGGGGACACTGAAGCTTTCTTT.

V usage is TRBV19 and J usage is TRBJ2-7; no clear D. CDR3 length: 13 residues. Germline CDR1 is LNHDA and CDR2 is SQIVND (reference sequence). V was cut by 0 bases and J by 4 bases, with 7 bases left in between. The CDR3 sequence is CASSIDVGYEQYF. The DNA of the CDR3 is TGTGCCAGTAGTATAGATGTGGGATACGAGCAGTACTTC.

V is TRBV2 and J is TRBJ2-2; 9 nucleotides agree with TRBD2. CDR1 is SNHLY, CDR2 FYNNEI, per germline. This CDR3 contains 13 residues. The trim removed 7 bases at V and 7 bases at J, leaving 4 bases unmatched. The CDR3 DNA sequence: TGTGCCAGCACCAAGCGGGAGGACGGGGAGCTGTTTTTT. Translated: CASTKREDGELFF. The full variable domain, with the rest looked up from reference TRBV2 and TRBJ2-2, is EPEVTQTPSHQVTQMGQEVILRCVPISNHLYFYWYRQILGQKVEFLVSFYNNEISEKSEIFDDQFSVERPDGSNFTLKIRSTKLEDSAMYFCASTKREDGELFFGEGSRLTVL.

This clone was detected only a few times. The chain carries TRBV10-3 and TRBJ1-1, with 9 bases that match TRBD1. With 2 bases clipped from V and 6 bases from J, the junction kept 1 base outside the gene matches. The V gene's germline CDR1 is ENHRY and CDR2 SYGVKD. The CDR3 is made up of 13 amino acids. The CDR3 reads CAISERQGAEAFF. In DNA form, the CDR3 reads TGTGCCATCAGTGAGAGACAGGGGGCTGAAGCTTTCTTT.

The sample holds one count of this clone. This chain connects TRBV10-2 to TRBJ2-2; TRBD2 matches 12 bases. Looked up from germline, CDR1 is WSHSY and CDR2 is SAAADI. V was clipped by 9 bases and J by 6 bases; unmatched bases: 2. The CDR3 consists of 13 residues. The CDR3 here is CASSSGRAGELFF. CDR3 DNA: TGCGCCAGTTCTAGCGGGAGGGCCGGGGAGCTGTTTTTT.

The chain employs TRBV7-6 and TRBJ1-1; D call uncertain. Trimming stripped 2 bases from V and 0 bases from J, with 13 bases between. This CDR3 has 16 amino acids. Germline lookup yields CDR1 SGHVS and CDR2 FNYEAQ. For the CDR3, the DNA is TGTGCCAGCAGCTTATTCCTCCCTGAGATGAACACTGAAGCTTTCTTT. It yields the protein CASSLFLPEMNTEAFF. Supplemented by reference TRBV7-6 and TRBJ1-1, the full variable domain reads GAGVSQSPRYKVTKRGQDVALRCDPISGHVSLYWYRQALGQGPEFLTYFNYEAQQDKSGLPNDRFSAERPEGSISTLTIQRTEQRDSAMYRCASSLFLPEMNTEAFFGQGTRLTVV.

V gene TRBV5-4 combines with J gene TRBJ2-2; D remains ambiguous. The CDR3 runs 12 residues. CDR1 SGHNT and CDR2 YYREEE come from the germline V gene (reference sequence). V lost 2 bases, J lost 6 bases, and 5 bases lay in between. CDR3 region: CASSFSPGELFF. In nucleotides, the CDR3 is TGTGCCAGCAGCTTTTCTCCCGGGGAGCTGTTTTTT.

The V gene is TRBV9, the J gene TRBJ2-7, with D possibly TRBD1 on 6 matching bases. The V end was cut by 4 bases, the J end by 7 bases, with 15 bases between. CDR3 length: 13 residues. Germline CDR1 reads SGDLS; CDR2 reads YYNGEE. CDR3 residues: CASSLIAGEEQYF. CDR3 coding DNA: TGTGCCAGCAGCTTAATCGCAGGGGAAGAGCAGTACTTC.

The chain has TRBV4-1 and TRBJ2-7; possibly TRBD2 for D (5 bases). Germline V gene data show CDR1 as MGHRA and CDR2 as YSYEKL. V was cut by 6 bases and J by 3 bases, with 15 bases left in between. This CDR3 region has 14 residues. CDR3 in amino acids: CASSRTELNYEQYF. CDR3 DNA: TGCGCCAGCAGTCGGACTGAGCTTAACTACGAGCAGTACTTC.

This rearrangement joins TRBV7-9 to TRBJ2-1; TRBD2 matches 15 bases. Germline V lookup: CDR1 SEHNR, CDR2 FQNEAQ (reference sequence). This CDR3 contains 16 residues. V was clipped by 5 bases and J by 6 bases; unmatched bases: 5. In DNA, the CDR3 is TGTGCCAGCAGCACCCGGACTAGCGGGAGGGCCAATGAGCAGTTCTTC. Translation gives CASSTRTSGRANEQFF.

The chain carries TRBV6-1 and TRBJ2-3; D remains ambiguous. The germline gives CDR1 MNHNS, CDR2 SASEGT. The length of the CDR3 is 14 residues. V shed 8 bases and J shed 3 bases, with 15 bases lying between them. CDR3 bases: TGTGCCAGCGGAATGGGCAATCCGACAGATACGCAGTATTTT. It translates to CASGMGNPTDTQYF.